This TCR beta chain was sequenced during a study of T-cell reconstitution after alpha-beta-depleted transplantation in children. Broader study findings: Counts and diversity of T cells one year after transplant came mostly from newly produced T cells. At day 60, the high TCRbeta diversity found in some patients originated from recipient T cells and thymic progenitors that had survived. Expanded clones from the graft, numbering several hundred, reportedly supplied alpha-beta T cells about two months after transplant.

This CDR3 has 15 amino acids. Germline lookup yields CDR1 SGHTA and CDR2 FQGNSA. V was pared by 4 bases and J by 7 bases, with 12 bases of the junction left unmatched. The TCRbeta library was prepared with unique molecular identifiers. TCRdb redid the calling of the PCR reads with MiXCR, one entry per CDR3 protein. Of 70,000 to 95,000 distinct CDR3 sequences in the sample, roughly 15% were seen once. This clonotype has more than one count but fewer than ten. Its antigen is not identified. The genes are TRBV7-2 and TRBJ2-7, with TRBD2 matching over 8 bases. The TCR originated in a male patient aged 2 to 9 who had a stem cell transplant for acute lymphoblastic leukemia, so the T cells may come from the graft donor. Specimen: PBMCs, mostly from graft donor cells, collected 180 days after TCRalphabeta/CD19-depleted stem cell transplant. In DNA, the CDR3 is TGTGCCAGCAGCTCCCTCTCGGGAGGGGGTAAGGAGCAGTACTTC. Amino acid sequence: CASSSLSGGGKEQYF.